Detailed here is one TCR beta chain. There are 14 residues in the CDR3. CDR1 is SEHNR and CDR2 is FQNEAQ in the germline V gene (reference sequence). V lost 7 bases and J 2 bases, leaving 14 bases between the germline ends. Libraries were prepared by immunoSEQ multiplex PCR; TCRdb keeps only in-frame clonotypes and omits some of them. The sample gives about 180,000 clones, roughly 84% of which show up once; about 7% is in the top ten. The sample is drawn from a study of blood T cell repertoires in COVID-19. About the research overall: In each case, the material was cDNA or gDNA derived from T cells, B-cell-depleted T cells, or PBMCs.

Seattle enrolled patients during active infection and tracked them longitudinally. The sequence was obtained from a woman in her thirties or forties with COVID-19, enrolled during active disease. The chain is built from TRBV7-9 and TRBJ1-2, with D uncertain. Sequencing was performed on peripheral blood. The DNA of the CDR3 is TGTGCCAGCACACGGACCGGGATGAACTATGGCTACACCTTC. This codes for CASTRTGMNYGYTF.